This T cell receptor beta chain was recovered during a study of cytomegalovirus exposure and HLA in healthy donors. Primers included in the PCR were 60 Vbeta and 13 Jbeta primers. Produced via immunoSEQ multiplex PCR; TCRdb's table is partial and in-frame only. The sample carries approximately 130,000 clones, approximately 70% recorded once. Germline values: CDR1 SGHAT, CDR2 FQNNGV. Trimming removed 3 bases from V and 7 bases from J, with 6 bases in between. This CDR3 region has 12 residues. The TCR originated in an older woman in good health and CMV-seropositive. This chain connects TRBV11-2 to TRBJ2-2; D is unresolved. The material sequenced was PBMCs. This CDR3 reads CASSLMSGELFF. The CDR3 nucleotides are TGTGCCAGCAGCTTGATGAGCGGGGAGCTGTTTTTT.